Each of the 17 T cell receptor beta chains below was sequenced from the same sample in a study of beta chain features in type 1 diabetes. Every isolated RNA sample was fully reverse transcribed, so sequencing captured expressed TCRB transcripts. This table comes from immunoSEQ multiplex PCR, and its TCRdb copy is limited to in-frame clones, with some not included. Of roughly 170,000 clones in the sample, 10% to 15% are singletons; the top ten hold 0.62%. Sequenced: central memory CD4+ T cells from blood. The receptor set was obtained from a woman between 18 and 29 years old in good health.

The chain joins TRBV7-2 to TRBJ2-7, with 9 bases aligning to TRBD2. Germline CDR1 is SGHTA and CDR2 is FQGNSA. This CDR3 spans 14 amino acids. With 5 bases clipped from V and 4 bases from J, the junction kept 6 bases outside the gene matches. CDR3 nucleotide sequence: TGTGCCAGCAGCCCACCGGGACTAGCTTACGAGCAGTACTTC. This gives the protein CASSPPGLAYEQYF.

The CDR3 region is CASSPPDSKFYEQYF. The CDR3 DNA follows: TGTGCCAGCTCACCACCGGACAGTAAATTTTACGAGCAGTACTTC. This chain uses TRBV18 with TRBJ2-7; TRBD1 is a possible D gene (6 bases). The CDR3 is 15 residues long. V was clipped by 0 bases and J by 4 bases, with 13 bases between them. Germline loops: CDR1 KGHSH, CDR2 LQKENI.

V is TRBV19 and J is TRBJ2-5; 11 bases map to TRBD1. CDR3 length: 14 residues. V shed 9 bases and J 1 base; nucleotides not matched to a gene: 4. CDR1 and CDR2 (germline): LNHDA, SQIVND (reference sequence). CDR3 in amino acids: CASRDRGGQETQYF. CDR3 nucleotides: TGTGCCAGCCGGGACAGGGGGGGCCAAGAGACCCAGTACTTC.

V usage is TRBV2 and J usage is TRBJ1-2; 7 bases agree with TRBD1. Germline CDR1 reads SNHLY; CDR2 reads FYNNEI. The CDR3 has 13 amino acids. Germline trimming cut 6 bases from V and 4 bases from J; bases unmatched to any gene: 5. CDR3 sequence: CASRERQGYGYTF. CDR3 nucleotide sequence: TGTGCCAGCAGGGAGAGACAGGGCTATGGCTACACCTTC.

The CDR3 nucleotides read TGCGCCAGCAGCTTCCCAAAGACAGGGGGTTTCGGCACCGGGGAGCTGTTTTTT. This encodes CASSFPKTGGFGTGELFF. V and J are TRBV5-1 and TRBJ2-2; the match to TRBD1 covers 9 bases. Trimming removed 2 bases from V and 4 bases from J; junction bases left unmatched: 12. CDR1 is SGHRS and CDR2 is YFSETQ in the germline V gene. This CDR3 comprises 18 residues.

The CDR3 reads CASSAGTGGSEQYF. CDR3 bases: TGTGCCAGCAGTGCCGGGACAGGGGGGAGCGAGCAGTACTTC. The chain joins TRBV25-1 to TRBJ2-7; TRBD1 matches at 11 bases. The CDR3 is made up of 14 amino acids. Trimming took 4 bases from V and 6 from J; bases not matched to a gene: 5. In germline, CDR1 is MGHDK, CDR2 SYGVNS.

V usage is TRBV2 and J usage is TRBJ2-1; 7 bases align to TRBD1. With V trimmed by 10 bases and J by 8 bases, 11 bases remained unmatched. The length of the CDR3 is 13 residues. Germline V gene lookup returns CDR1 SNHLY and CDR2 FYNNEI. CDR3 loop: CANMETGKHEQFF. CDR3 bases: TGTGCCAACATGGAGACAGGGAAGCATGAGCAGTTCTTC. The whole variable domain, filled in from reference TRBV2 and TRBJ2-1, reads EPEVTQTPSHQVTQMGQEVILRCVPISNHLYFYWYRQILGQKVEFLVSFYNNEISEKSEIFDDQFSVERPDGSNFTLKIRSTKLEDSAMYFCANMETGKHEQFFGPGTRLTVL.

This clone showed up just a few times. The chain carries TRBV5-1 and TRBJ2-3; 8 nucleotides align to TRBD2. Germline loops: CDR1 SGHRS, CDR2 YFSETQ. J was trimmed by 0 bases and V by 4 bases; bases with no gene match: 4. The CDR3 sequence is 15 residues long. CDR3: CASSQLAGSTDTQYF. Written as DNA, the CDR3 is TGCGCCAGCAGCCAATTAGCGGGAAGCACAGATACGCAGTATTTT.

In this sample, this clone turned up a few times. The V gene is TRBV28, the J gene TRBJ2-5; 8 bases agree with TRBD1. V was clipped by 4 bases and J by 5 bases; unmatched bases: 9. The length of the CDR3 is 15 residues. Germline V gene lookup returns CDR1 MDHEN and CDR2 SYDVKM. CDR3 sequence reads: CASSSPRTGYETQYF. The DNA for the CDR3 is TGTGCCAGCAGTTCTCCTCGGACAGGGTACGAGACCCAGTACTTC. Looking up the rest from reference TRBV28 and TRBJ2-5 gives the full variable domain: DVKVTQSSRYLVKRTGEKVFLECVQDMDHENMFWYRQDPGLGLRLIYFSYDVKMKEKGDIPEGYSVSREKKERFSLILESASTNQTSMYLCASSSPRTGYETQYFGPGTRLLVL.

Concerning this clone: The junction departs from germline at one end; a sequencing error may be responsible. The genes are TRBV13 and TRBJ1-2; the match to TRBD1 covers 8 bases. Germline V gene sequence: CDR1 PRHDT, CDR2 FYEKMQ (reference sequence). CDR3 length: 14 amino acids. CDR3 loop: CDSSLRQGSYGYTF. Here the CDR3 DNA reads TGTGACAGCAGCCTGAGACAGGGGTCCTATGGCTACACCTTC.

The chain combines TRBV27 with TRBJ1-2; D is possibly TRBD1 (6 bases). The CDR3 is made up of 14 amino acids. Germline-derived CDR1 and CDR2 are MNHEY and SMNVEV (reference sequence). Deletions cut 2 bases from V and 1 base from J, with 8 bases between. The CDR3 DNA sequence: TGTGCCAGCAGTTTACAGGGGATTAACTATGGCTACACCTTC. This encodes CASSLQGINYGYTF.

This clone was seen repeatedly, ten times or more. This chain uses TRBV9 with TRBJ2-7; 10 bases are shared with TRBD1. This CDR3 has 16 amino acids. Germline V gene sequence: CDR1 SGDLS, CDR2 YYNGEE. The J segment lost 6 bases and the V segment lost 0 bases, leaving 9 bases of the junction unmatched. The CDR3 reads CASSVGRGQGTVEQYF. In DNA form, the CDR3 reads TGTGCCAGCAGCGTAGGGAGGGGACAGGGGACTGTCGAGCAGTACTTC.

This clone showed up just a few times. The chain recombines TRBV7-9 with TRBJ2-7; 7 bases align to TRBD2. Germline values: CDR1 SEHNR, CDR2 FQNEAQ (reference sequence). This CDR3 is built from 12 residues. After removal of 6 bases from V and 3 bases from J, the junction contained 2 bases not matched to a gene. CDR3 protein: CASRASGYEQYF. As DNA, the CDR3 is TGTGCCAGCAGGGCTAGCGGCTACGAGCAGTACTTC.

This CDR3 reads CASKGAGGPGLADTQYF. CDR3 DNA sequence: TGTGCCAGCAAAGGGGCGGGAGGGCCAGGTTTAGCAGATACGCAGTATTTT. The chain couples TRBV5-4 to TRBJ2-3; 9 bases match TRBD2. The CDR3 is 17 residues long. Trimming removed 6 bases from V and 4 bases from J; junction bases left unmatched: 15. From germline, CDR1 is SGHNT and CDR2 YYREEE (reference sequence).

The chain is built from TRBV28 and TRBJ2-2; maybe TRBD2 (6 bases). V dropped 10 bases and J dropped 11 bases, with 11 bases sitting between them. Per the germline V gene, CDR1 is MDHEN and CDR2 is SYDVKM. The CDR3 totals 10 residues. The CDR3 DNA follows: TGTGCCACCGGGACTTATGAGCTGTTTTTT. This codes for CATGTYELFF.

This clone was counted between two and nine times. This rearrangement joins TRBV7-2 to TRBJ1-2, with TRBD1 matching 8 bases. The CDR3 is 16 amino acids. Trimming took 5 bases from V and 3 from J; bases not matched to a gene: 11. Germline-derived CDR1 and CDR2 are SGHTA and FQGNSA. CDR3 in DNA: TGTGCCAGCAGCCTCGCCTCAGGACAGGGCGACTATGGCTACACCTTC. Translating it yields CASSLASGQGDYGYTF. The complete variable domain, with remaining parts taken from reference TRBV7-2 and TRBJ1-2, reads GAGVSQSPSNKVTEKGKDVELRCDPISGHTALYWYRQSLGQGLEFLIYFQGNSAPDKSGLPSDRFSAERTGGSVSTLTIQRTQQEDSAVYLCASSLASGQGDYGYTFGSGTRLTVV.

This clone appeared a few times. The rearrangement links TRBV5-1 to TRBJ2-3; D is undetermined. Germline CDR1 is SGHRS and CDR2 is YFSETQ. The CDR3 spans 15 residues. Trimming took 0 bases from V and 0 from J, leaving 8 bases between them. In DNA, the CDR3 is TGCGCCAGCAGCTTGGGACACCCGAGCACAGATACGCAGTATTTT. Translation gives CASSLGHPSTDTQYF.